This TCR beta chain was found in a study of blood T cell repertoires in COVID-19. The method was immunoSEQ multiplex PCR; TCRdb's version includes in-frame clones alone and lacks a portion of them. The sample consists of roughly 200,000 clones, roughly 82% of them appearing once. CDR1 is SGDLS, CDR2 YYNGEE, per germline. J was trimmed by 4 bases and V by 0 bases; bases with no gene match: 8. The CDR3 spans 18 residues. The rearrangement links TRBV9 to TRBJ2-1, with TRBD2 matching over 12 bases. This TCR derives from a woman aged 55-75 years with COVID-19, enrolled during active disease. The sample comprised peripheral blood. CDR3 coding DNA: TGTGCCAGCAGCGTAGAGCTCCCTCTAGCGGGGGGGTACAATGAGCAGTTCTTC. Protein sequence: CASSVELPLAGGYNEQFF.